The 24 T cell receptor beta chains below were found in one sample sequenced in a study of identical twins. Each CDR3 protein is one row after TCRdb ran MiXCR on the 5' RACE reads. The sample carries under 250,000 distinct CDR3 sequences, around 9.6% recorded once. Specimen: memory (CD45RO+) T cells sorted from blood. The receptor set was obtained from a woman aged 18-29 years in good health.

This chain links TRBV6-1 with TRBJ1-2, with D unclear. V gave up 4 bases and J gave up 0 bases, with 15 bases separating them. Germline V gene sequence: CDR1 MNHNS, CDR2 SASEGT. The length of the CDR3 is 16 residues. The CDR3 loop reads CASSGDWGRANYGYTF. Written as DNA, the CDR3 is TGTGCCAGCAGTGGGGATTGGGGTCGAGCTAACTATGGCTACACCTTC.

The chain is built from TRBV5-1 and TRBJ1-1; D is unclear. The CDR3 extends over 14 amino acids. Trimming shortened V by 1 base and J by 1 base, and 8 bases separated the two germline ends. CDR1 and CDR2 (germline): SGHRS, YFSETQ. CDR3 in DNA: TGCGCCAGCAGCTTGTCTCCAGAGAACACTGAAGCTTTCTTT. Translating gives CASSLSPENTEAFF.

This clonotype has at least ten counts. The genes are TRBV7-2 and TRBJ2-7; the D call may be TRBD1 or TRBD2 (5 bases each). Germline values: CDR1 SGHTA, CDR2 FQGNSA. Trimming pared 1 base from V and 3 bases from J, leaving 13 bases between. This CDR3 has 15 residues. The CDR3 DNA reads TGTGCCAGCAGCTTAGACGGGACGGGCTTCTACGAGCAGTACTTC. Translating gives CASSLDGTGFYEQYF.

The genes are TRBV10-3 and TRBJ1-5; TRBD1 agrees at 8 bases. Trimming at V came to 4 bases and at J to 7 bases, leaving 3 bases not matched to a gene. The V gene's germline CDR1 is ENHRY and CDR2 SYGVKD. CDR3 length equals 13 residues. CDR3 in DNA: TGTGCCATCAGTGGGACAGGGCCCCAGCCCCAGCATTTT. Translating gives CAISGTGPQPQHF.

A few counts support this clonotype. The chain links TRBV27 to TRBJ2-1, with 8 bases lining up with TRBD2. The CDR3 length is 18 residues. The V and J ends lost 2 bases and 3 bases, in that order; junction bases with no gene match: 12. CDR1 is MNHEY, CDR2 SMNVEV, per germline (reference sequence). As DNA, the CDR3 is TGTGCCAGCAGTTTAACGCCAAAAATAGCGGGGCGCTACAATGAGCAGTTCTTC. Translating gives CASSLTPKIAGRYNEQFF.

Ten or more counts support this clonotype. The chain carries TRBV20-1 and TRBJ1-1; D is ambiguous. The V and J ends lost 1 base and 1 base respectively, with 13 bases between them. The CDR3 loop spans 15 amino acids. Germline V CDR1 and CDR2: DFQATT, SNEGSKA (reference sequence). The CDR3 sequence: CSARGSGRKNTEAFF. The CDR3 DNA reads TGCAGTGCTAGAGGTTCAGGCAGAAAGAACACTGAAGCTTTCTTT.

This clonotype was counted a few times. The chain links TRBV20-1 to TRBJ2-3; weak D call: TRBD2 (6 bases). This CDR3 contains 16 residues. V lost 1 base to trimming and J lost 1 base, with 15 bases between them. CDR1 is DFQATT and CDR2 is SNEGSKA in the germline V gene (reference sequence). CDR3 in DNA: TGCAGTGCTAGAGGGTCTGTGGGAGGAGGCACAGATACGCAGTATTTT. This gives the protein CSARGSVGGGTDTQYF.

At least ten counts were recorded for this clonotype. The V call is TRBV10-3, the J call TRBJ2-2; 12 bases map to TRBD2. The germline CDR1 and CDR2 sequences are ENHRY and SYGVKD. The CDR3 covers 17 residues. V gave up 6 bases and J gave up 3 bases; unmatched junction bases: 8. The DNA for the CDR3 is TGTGCCATCAGCCCTAGCGGGGGGGCTATGTACACCGGGGAGCTGTTTTTT. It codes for CAISPSGGAMYTGELFF.

The CDR3 DNA is TGCAGTGCTATCCCCGGGGTAGGCTACGAGCAGTACTTC. This sequence encodes CSAIPGVGYEQYF. The gene calls are TRBV20-1 and TRBJ2-7; TRBD2 might be the D (5 bases). Trimming shortened V by 4 bases and J by 3 bases, and 13 bases separated the two germline ends. Germline assignment: CDR1 DFQATT and CDR2 SNEGSKA (reference sequence). The CDR3 loop spans 13 amino acids.

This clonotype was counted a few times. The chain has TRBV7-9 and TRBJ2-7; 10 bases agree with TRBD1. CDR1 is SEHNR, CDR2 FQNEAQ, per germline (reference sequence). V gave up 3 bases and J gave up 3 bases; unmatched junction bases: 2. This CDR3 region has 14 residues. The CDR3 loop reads CASSLGQGFYEQYF. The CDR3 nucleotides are TGTGCCAGCAGCTTGGGACAGGGGTTCTACGAGCAGTACTTC.

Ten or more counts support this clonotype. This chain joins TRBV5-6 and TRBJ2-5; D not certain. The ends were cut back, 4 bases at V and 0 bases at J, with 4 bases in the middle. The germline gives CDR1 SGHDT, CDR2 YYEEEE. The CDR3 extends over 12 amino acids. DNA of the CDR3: TGTGCCAGCAGCGTGAACCAAGAGACCCAGTACTTC. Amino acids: CASSVNQETQYF.

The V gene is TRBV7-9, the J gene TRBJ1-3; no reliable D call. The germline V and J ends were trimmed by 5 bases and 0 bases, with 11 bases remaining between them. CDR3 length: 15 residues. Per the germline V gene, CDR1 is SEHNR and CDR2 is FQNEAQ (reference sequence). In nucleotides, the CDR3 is TGTGCCAGCAGCGCCCCGGGATTCTCTGGAAACACCATATATTTT. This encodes CASSAPGFSGNTIYF.

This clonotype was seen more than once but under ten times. The CDR3 reads CASSPQRTNLQQYF. CDR3 nucleotide sequence: TGCGCCAGCAGCCCCCAGAGGACGAACCTGCAGCAGTACTTC. V and J are TRBV5-1 and TRBJ2-7; unclear D gene. The germline CDR1 and CDR2 sequences are SGHRS and YFSETQ. CDR3 length equals 14 residues. Between the trimmed V and J ends, which lost 4 bases and 8 bases, there was a span of 19 bases.

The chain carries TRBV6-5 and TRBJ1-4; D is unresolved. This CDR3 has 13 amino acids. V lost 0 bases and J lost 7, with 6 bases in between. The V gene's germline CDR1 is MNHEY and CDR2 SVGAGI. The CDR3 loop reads CASSYSRSEKLFF. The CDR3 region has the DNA TGTGCCAGCAGTTACTCCCGGTCTGAAAAACTGTTTTTT.

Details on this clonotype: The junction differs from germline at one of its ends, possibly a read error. Here the CDR3 reads CASSLGATSHEQYF. The DNA of the CDR3 is TGTGCCAGCAGCTTAGGGGCTACCTCCCACGAGCAGTACTTC. The J gene is TRBJ2-7, the V gene TRBV7-2; D is unclear. This CDR3 contains 14 residues. Germline V gives CDR1 SGHTA, CDR2 FQGNSA. Together with reference TRBV7-2 and TRBJ2-7, the CDR3 gives the full variable domain: GAGVSQSPSNKVTEKGKDVELRCDPISGHTALYWYRQSLGQGLEFLIYFQGNSAPDKSGLPSDRFSAERTGGSVSTLTIQRTQQEDSAVYLCASSLGATSHEQYFGPGTRLTVT.

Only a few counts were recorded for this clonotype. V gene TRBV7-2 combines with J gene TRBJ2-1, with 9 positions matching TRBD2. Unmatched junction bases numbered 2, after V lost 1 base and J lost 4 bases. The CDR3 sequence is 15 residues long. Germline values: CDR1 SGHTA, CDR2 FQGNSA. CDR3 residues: CASSLGTSAYNEQFF. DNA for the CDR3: TGTGCCAGCAGCTTAGGGACTAGCGCGTACAATGAGCAGTTCTTC.

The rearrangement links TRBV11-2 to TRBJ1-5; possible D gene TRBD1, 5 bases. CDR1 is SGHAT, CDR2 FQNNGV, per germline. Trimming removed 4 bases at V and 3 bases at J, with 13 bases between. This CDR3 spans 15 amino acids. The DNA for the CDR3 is TGTGCCAGCAGCTGGGGCAGGGTCCCCAATCAGCCCCAGCATTTT. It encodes CASSWGRVPNQPQHF.

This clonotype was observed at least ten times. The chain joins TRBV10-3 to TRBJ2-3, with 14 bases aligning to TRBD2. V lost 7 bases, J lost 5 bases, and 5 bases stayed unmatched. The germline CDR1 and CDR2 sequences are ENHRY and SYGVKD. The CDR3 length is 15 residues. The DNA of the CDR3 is TGTGCCATCACCGGACTAGCGGGAGGTGGAGATACGCAGTATTTT. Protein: CAITGLAGGGDTQYF.

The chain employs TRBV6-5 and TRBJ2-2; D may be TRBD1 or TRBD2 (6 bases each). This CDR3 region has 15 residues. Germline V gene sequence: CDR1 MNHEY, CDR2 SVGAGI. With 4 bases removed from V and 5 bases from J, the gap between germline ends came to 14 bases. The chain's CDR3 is CASSSWQGRTGELFF. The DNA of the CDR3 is TGTGCCAGCAGTTCTTGGCAGGGGAGGACCGGGGAGCTGTTTTTT.

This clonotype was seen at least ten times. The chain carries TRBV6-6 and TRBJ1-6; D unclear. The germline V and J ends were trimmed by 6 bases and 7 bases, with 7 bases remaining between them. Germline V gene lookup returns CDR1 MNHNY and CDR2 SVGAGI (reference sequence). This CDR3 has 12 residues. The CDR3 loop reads CASRNQNSPLHF. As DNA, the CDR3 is TGTGCCAGCAGGAACCAGAATTCACCCCTCCACTTT.

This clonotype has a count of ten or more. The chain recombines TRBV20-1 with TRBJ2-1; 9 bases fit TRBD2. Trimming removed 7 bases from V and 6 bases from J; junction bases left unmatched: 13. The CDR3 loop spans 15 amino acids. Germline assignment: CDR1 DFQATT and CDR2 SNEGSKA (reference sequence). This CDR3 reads CSVVRTSAISNEQFF. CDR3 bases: TGCAGTGTAGTCAGGACTAGCGCCATATCCAATGAGCAGTTCTTC.

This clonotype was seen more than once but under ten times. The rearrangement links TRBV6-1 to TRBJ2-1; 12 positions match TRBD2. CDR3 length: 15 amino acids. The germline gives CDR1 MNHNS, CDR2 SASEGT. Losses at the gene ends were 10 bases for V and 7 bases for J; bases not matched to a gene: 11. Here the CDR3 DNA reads TGTGCCACCAAGCAACTAGCGGGAGGCTCGAATGAGCAGTTCTTC. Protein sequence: CATKQLAGGSNEQFF.

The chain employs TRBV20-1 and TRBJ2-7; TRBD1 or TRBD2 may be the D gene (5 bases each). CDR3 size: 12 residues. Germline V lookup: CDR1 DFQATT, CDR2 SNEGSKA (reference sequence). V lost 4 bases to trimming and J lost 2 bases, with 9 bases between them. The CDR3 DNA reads TGCAGTGCTACGGTGGGGGCCTACGAGCAGTACTTC. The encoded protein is CSATVGAYEQYF.

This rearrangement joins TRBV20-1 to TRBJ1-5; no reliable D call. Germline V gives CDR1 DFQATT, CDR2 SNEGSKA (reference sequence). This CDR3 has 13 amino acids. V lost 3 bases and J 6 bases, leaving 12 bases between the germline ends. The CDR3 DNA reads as TGCAGTGCTAGGCCCATAGGCTCTCAGCCCCAGCATTTT. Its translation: CSARPIGSQPQHF.